The 14 T cell receptor beta chains listed next were all sequenced from one sample in a study of response to subunit inactivated influenza vaccine. TCRdb re-analysed the RT-PCR reads in MiXCR, keeping a single row per CDR3 protein. The sample has 800,000 or so distinct CDR3 sequences; around 20% are singletons. Sequencing used PBMCs from blood, obtained about 5 days after vaccination. These receptor sequences come from a man in his forties or fifties who received an inactivated influenza vaccine.

V is TRBV5-1 and J is TRBJ2-5, with D possibly TRBD2 on 5 matching bases. This CDR3 comprises 15 residues. V was trimmed by 0 bases and J by 5 bases, leaving 14 bases between them. Germline lookup yields CDR1 SGHRS and CDR2 YFSETQ. CDR3 protein: CASSLAGIVRETQYF. The DNA for the CDR3 is TGCGCCAGCAGCTTGGCGGGAATAGTAAGGGAGACCCAGTACTTC.

V gene TRBV20-1 combines with J gene TRBJ1-2, with D possibly TRBD1 on 5 matching bases. CDR1 and CDR2 from the germline V gene are DFQATT and SNEGSKA (reference sequence). The CDR3 is 14 residues long. V lost 4 bases to trimming and J lost 1 base, with 13 bases between them. In DNA, the CDR3 is TGCAGTGCTACTGACAGCCTCTATAACTATGGCTACACCTTC. Its translation: CSATDSLYNYGYTF.

This clonotype was seen more than once but under ten times. V gene TRBV7-9 combines with J gene TRBJ2-7, with a tentative D call TRBD2 (6 bases). V dropped 5 bases and J dropped 2 bases, with 22 bases sitting between them. CDR3 length: 17 amino acids. CDR1 and CDR2 (germline): SEHNR, FQNEAQ (reference sequence). The CDR3 sequence: CASSPGGGSGGTYEQYF. CDR3 sequence (DNA): TGTGCCAGCAGCCCAGGTGGTGGTAGCGGAGGGACCTACGAGCAGTACTTC.

This clonotype was found a few times. This chain joins TRBV7-6 and TRBJ2-3; 12 nucleotides match TRBD2. Germline-derived CDR1 and CDR2 are SGHVS and FNYEAQ. Trimming removed 5 bases from V and 5 bases from J; junction bases left unmatched: 8. The CDR3 is 16 amino acids. CDR3: CASSPGSSGRGDTQYF. The CDR3 bases are TGTGCCAGCAGCCCCGGTTCTAGCGGGAGGGGAGATACGCAGTATTTT.

The chain uses TRBV10-3 and TRBJ2-5; 13 bases are shared with TRBD2. CDR1 is ENHRY, CDR2 SYGVKD, per germline. Unmatched junction bases numbered 8, after V lost 5 bases and J lost 2 bases. CDR3 size: 17 residues. CDR3 sequence (DNA): TGTGCCATCAGTCCCCGCACTAGCGGGGGGGCTCAAGAGACCCAGTACTTC. Translation gives CAISPRTSGGAQETQYF.

This clonotype was observed a few times. The V gene is TRBV10-3, the J gene TRBJ2-1; D is uncertain. The CDR3 is 14 residues long. Germline V gene sequence: CDR1 ENHRY, CDR2 SYGVKD. Between the trimmed V and J ends, which lost 6 bases and 0 bases, there was a span of 9 bases. As DNA, the CDR3 is TGTGCCATCAGCTACAGTGGCTCCTACAATGAGCAGTTCTTC. This gives the protein CAISYSGSYNEQFF.

In its sample, this clonotype was seen many times. The chain employs TRBV7-2 and TRBJ2-5, with TRBD2 identical over 11 bases. Per the germline V gene, CDR1 is SGHTA and CDR2 is FQGNSA. V lost 4 bases and J lost 2; bases outside the gene matches: 9. This CDR3 has 17 residues. CDR3 nucleotides: TGTGCCAGCAGCTGGGGAACTAGCGGGGGATTTCAAGAGACCCAGTACTTC. It codes for CASSWGTSGGFQETQYF.

The chain combines TRBV28 with TRBJ2-5, with a weak D call TRBD1 (6 bases). The CDR3 totals 13 residues. CDR1 MDHEN and CDR2 SYDVKM come from the germline V gene. With 8 bases removed from V and 2 bases from J, the gap between germline ends came to 12 bases. The CDR3 protein is CASVGQPQETQYF. The CDR3 coding sequence is TGTGCCAGCGTTGGACAGCCACAAGAGACCCAGTACTTC.

V and J are TRBV20-1 and TRBJ2-5; 11 nucleotides line up with TRBD2. Losses at the gene ends were 3 bases for V and 5 bases for J; bases not matched to a gene: 11. Germline assignment: CDR1 DFQATT and CDR2 SNEGSKA (reference sequence). The CDR3 runs to 16 residues. CDR3 residues: CSASPFSGRARETQYF. The CDR3 DNA follows: TGCAGTGCTAGCCCTTTTAGCGGGAGGGCCCGTGAGACCCAGTACTTC.

This clonotype was observed many times. This chain connects TRBV19 to TRBJ2-1; D not certain. The germline CDR1 and CDR2 sequences are LNHDA and SQIVND (reference sequence). The CDR3 contains 13 residues. V was shortened by 3 bases and J by 3 bases, with 6 bases between the two germline ends. CDR3 region: CASSISSYNEQFF. CDR3 in DNA: TGTGCCAGTAGTATTTCAAGCTACAATGAGCAGTTCTTC.

At least ten counts were recorded for this clonotype. V gene TRBV20-1 combines with J gene TRBJ2-1; 9 bases align to TRBD2. Germline CDR1 reads DFQATT; CDR2 reads SNEGSKA (reference sequence). The CDR3 runs 15 residues. V shed 2 bases and J 4 bases; nucleotides not matched to a gene: 6. The CDR3 loop is CSARLAGRPYNEQFF. The CDR3 DNA sequence: TGCAGTGCTAGACTAGCGGGGCGTCCGTACAATGAGCAGTTCTTC.

This chain connects TRBV15 to TRBJ2-7; tentatively, D is TRBD1 (5 bases). This CDR3 is 14 amino acids long. In germline, CDR1 is LNHNV, CDR2 YYDKDF (reference sequence). V was clipped by 1 base and J by 2 bases, with 9 bases between them. The CDR3 DNA follows: TGTGCCACCAGCAGAGCAGGGTTCCCCTACGAGCAGTACTTC. Its translation: CATSRAGFPYEQYF.

V is TRBV9 and J is TRBJ1-1; 7 positions agree with TRBD1. The germline V gene has CDR1 SGDLS and CDR2 YYNGEE. The CDR3 sequence is 15 residues long. V was clipped by 4 bases and J by 1 base; unmatched bases: 7. The CDR3 region is CASSFGQATNTEAFF. The CDR3 nucleotides read TGTGCCAGCAGCTTCGGACAGGCTACGAACACTGAAGCTTTCTTT.

This chain connects TRBV4-2 to TRBJ2-1; no reliable D call. This CDR3 is 16 amino acids long. The V end was cut by 0 bases, the J end by 3 bases, with 12 bases between. CDR1 is LGHNA, CDR2 YNFKEQ, per germline. CDR3 amino acids: CASSQDRASFYNEQFF. The CDR3 DNA sequence: TGTGCCAGCAGCCAAGATCGCGCGAGCTTCTACAATGAGCAGTTCTTC.